This T cell receptor (beta chain) was captured by sequencing in a study of CD8 T cells in Susac syndrome (dated by TCRdb to the late 2010s). About the investigation overall: Among the Susac syndrome patients who were sequenced, clinically active disease was present in about 6 and clinical remission was observed in roughly eight. At blood withdrawal, Susac syndrome patients were therapy-naive, treated with corticosteroids (with IVIg additionally given to some), or treated with IVIg alone. Repertoire sequencing was used to test whether CD8+ T cell activation and differentiation in Susac syndrome was antigen driven. General study outcomes and caveats: In the CD4+ T cell repertoire of Susac syndrome patients, clonal expansion was not detected. The number of individuals in the TCR sequencing and HLA analysis was recognized as being relatively small.

On this clonotype: Its antigen is currently not known. No much larger clonotype is one base removed from it; base qualities were not supplied.

CDR1 and CDR2 were assigned from the germline V gene as LGHNA and YSLEER. The CDR3 goes from the cysteine to the phenylalanine over 14 residues. The kept DNA is CDR3 alone, 42 bases in frame from the first base. Relative to germline, V is 1 base shorter and J is 4 bases shorter, with 10 bases between their ends. RNA was extracted using the RNeasy kit, and roughly 0.45 to 1 ug of the RNA was reverse transcribed with random hexamers. The immunoSEQ multiplex PCR assay, covering 54 Vbeta and 13 Jbeta segments, was used to amplify TCR beta CDR3 regions. PCR amplification bias was corrected using a synthetic template baseline for primer optimization and computational correction. The authors' pipeline ran thus. Reads were annotated to V, D and J genes according to IMGT and were analyzed with immunoSEQ Analyzer, with only productive sequences retained. To calculate clonality, Shannon entropy was normalized by log2 of the number of productive unique sequences and then subtracted from one. Public and private clones were assessed among the 100 most prevalent clones of each patient and control. Clones were defined as Susac-specific if absent from the healthy and MS cohorts, from approximately 1,100 published viral clones and from other ImmuneACCESS disease sequences. TCRdb trimmed the raw reads at Q25, called clones with MiXCR and kept productive beta chains. Each record represents a unique CDR3 protein, reported with the most common genes and DNA among its rows. TCRdb assigned the V and J calls; the authors' analysis was not used. For this sample the table gives roughly 180,000 distinct CDR3 sequences, of which about 95% were detected only once. The ten biggest clones cover 0.085% to 0.1% of the sample.

Peripheral blood CD8+ and CD4+ T cells from healthy donors, Susac syndrome patients and multiple sclerosis patients were profiled by high-throughput TCR beta sequencing. Susac syndrome patients met recently defined diagnostic criteria for definite or probable disease. Bulk CD8+ and CD4+ T cells were purified magnetically by negative isolation, whereas CD8+ TEMRA cells were enriched by FACS. Blood was collected in EDTA tubes and processed within 24 hours, with PBMCs isolated through density gradient centrifugation. PBMCs destined for TCR sequencing were cryopreserved in liquid nitrogen and later thawed in a 37 °C water bath. A purity of at least 90% was achieved for sorted or isolated CD4+, CD8+ and CD8+ TEMRA cells.

The sample comprised CD4+ T cells from PBMCs. This clonotype originated in a human donor with Susac syndrome. Here the chain combines TRBV4-3 and TRBJ2-5; the D region may be TRBD1 or TRBD2, each matching 5 bases equally. The CDR3 protein sequence reads: CASSQGPRGETQYF. The DNA is TGCGCCAGCAGCCAAGGCCCGAGGGGAGAGACCCAGTACTTC.